Listed below are T cell receptor beta chains from one sample, sequenced in a study of blood T cells in healthy people across ages. TCRdb reprocessed the 5' RACE reads via MiXCR and lists one record per CDR3 protein. This sample has approximately 580,000 distinct CDR3 sequences, with around 24% found just once. These data were also reused for a study on T cells of mothers and their children.

Material: blood. The receptors originated from a boy aged 10-17 years in good health. The CDR3 runs from the conserved cysteine through the conserved F or W. Each record gives: V gene, D gene, J gene, clone size, CDR3 DNA, CDR3 protein. D genes are given only for firm matches. Rows give clone size only sometimes, using once, few, many, or a class for an expanded clone.

v_call: TRBV7-9; d_call: -; j_call: TRBJ1-1; clone_size: few; cdr3_nt: TGTGCCAGCAGCCCCAGAATTGGGCTGAACACTGAAGCTTTCTTT; cdr3_aa: CASSPRIGLNTEAFF
v_call: TRBV7-2; d_call: TRBD2; j_call: TRBJ2-7; clone_size: -; cdr3_nt: TGTGCCAGCAGCTTAGTCCCACTAGCGGGAGCGGACGAGCAGTACTTC; cdr3_aa: CASSLVPLAGADEQYF
v_call: TRBV29-1; d_call: -; j_call: TRBJ2-5; clone_size: few; cdr3_nt: TGCAGCGTTGAAGTGGGCGGAAAGTTAGAGACCCAGTACTTC; cdr3_aa: CSVEVGGKLETQYF
v_call: TRBV20-1; d_call: TRBD1; j_call: TRBJ2-5; clone_size: few; cdr3_nt: TGCAGTTGGACAGGGGCGGGTAGCGTGGAGACCCAGTACTTC; cdr3_aa: CSWTGAGSVETQYF
v_call: TRBV5-1; d_call: -; j_call: TRBJ2-1; clone_size: -; cdr3_nt: TGCGCCAGCAGCTTCTACTTAGGACAGAGATTTTCCTACAATGAGCAGTTCTTC; cdr3_aa: CASSFYLGQRFSYNEQFF
v_call: TRBV2; d_call: -; j_call: TRBJ1-1; clone_size: few; cdr3_nt: TGTGCCAGCAGTGAAGAGCGGGACACTGAAGCTTTCTTT; cdr3_aa: CASSEERDTEAFF
v_call: TRBV27; d_call: -; j_call: TRBJ1-5; clone_size: -; cdr3_nt: TGTGCCAGCAGTTTTCTCAGTAGCAATCAGCCCCAGCATTTT; cdr3_aa: CASSFLSSNQPQHF
v_call: TRBV6-1; d_call: -; j_call: TRBJ1-2; clone_size: -; cdr3_nt: TGTGCCAGCAGTGAACACTCAGTCTATGGCTACACCTTC; cdr3_aa: CASSEHSVYGYTF
v_call: TRBV5-1; d_call: -; j_call: TRBJ2-3; clone_size: few; cdr3_nt: TGCGCCAGCAGCTTGGCTGTGGGCAGAACAGATACGCAGTATTTT; cdr3_aa: CASSLAVGRTDTQYF
v_call: TRBV12-3/TRBV12-4; d_call: TRBD1; j_call: TRBJ2-1; clone_size: few; cdr3_nt: TGTGCCAGCAGCCCGGGACAGGGGATTAAGGATGAGCAGTTCTTC; cdr3_aa: CASSPGQGIKDEQFF
v_call: TRBV6-2/TRBV6-3; d_call: -; j_call: TRBJ2-7; clone_size: -; cdr3_nt: TGTGCCAGCAGTTACTCGACGTCCTTAATCTCCTACGAGCAGTACTTC; cdr3_aa: CASSYSTSLISYEQYF
v_call: TRBV6-6; d_call: TRBD2; j_call: TRBJ2-7; clone_size: -; cdr3_nt: TGTGCCAGCAGACAGCCAGCGGGAGTAGCCGAGCAGTACTTC; cdr3_aa: CASRQPAGVAEQYF
v_call: TRBV28; d_call: -; j_call: TRBJ2-6; clone_size: -; cdr3_nt: TGTGCCAGCAGTTTATCCACAGGGCCCGGGGCCAACGTCCTGACTTTC; cdr3_aa: CASSLSTGPGANVLTF
v_call: TRBV29-1; d_call: -; j_call: TRBJ2-2; clone_size: -; cdr3_nt: TGCAGCGTAAACATGGGAGCGAACACCGGGGAGCTGTTTTTT; cdr3_aa: CSVNMGANTGELFF
v_call: TRBV11-2; d_call: TRBD1; j_call: TRBJ2-4; clone_size: -; cdr3_nt: TGTGCCAGCAGCTTAGAAGTAATAGGCGACAGGGCGAACATTCAGTACTTC; cdr3_aa: CASSLEVIGDRANIQYF
v_call: TRBV3-1; d_call: -; j_call: TRBJ2-1; clone_size: -; cdr3_nt: TGTGCCAGCAGCCAAGCGGCGAACTATGAGCAGTTCTTC; cdr3_aa: CASSQAANYEQFF
v_call: TRBV15; d_call: TRBD1; j_call: TRBJ2-7; clone_size: few; cdr3_nt: TGTGCCACCAGCAGAGACTCTGGGACAGCCTACGAGCAGTACTTC; cdr3_aa: CATSRDSGTAYEQYF
v_call: TRBV20-1; d_call: -; j_call: TRBJ2-6; clone_size: many; cdr3_nt: TGCAGTGCTTTAAACCTCCCCGCCGGGGCCAACGTCCTGACTTTC; cdr3_aa: CSALNLPAGANVLTF
v_call: TRBV13; d_call: -; j_call: TRBJ1-2; clone_size: -; cdr3_nt: TGTGCCAGCAGCCTTTTGTCGGGGGGAATCTATGGCTACACCTTC; cdr3_aa: CASSLLSGGIYGYTF
v_call: TRBV12-3/TRBV12-4; d_call: TRBD1; j_call: TRBJ2-5; clone_size: -; cdr3_nt: TGTGCCGGCGGGGACAGGGGGCAAGAGACCCAGTACTTC; cdr3_aa: CAGGDRGQETQYF
v_call: TRBV2; d_call: TRBD1; j_call: TRBJ2-5; clone_size: -; cdr3_nt: TGTGCCAGCAGCGGACAGGGTCTTGTCGGAGAGACCCAGTACTTC; cdr3_aa: CASSGQGLVGETQYF
v_call: TRBV7-9; d_call: -; j_call: TRBJ1-1; clone_size: -; cdr3_nt: TGTGCCAGCAGCCAAGGGACACGTGAAGCTTTCTTT; cdr3_aa: CASSQGTREAFF
v_call: TRBV5-6; d_call: TRBD2; j_call: TRBJ2-5; clone_size: few; cdr3_nt: TGTGCCAGCAGCCTCAATGCGGGTCCGGGGGGAGAGACCCAGTACTTC; cdr3_aa: CASSLNAGPGGETQYF
v_call: TRBV5-1; d_call: TRBD1; j_call: TRBJ1-1; clone_size: -; cdr3_nt: TGCGCCAGCAGCCTTTGGACAGGGTTAATGGACACTGAAGCTTTCTTT; cdr3_aa: CASSLWTGLMDTEAFF
v_call: TRBV28; d_call: TRBD1; j_call: TRBJ2-3; clone_size: few; cdr3_nt: TGTGCCAGCAGTTCGGGACAGGGTGTGTGGGGTACGCAGTATTTT; cdr3_aa: CASSSGQGVWGTQYF
v_call: TRBV6-1; d_call: TRBD2; j_call: TRBJ2-1; clone_size: -; cdr3_nt: TGTGCCAGCAGGGTGGCGGGAGGCGGGAATGAGCAGTTCTTC; cdr3_aa: CASRVAGGGNEQFF
v_call: TRBV12-3/TRBV12-4; d_call: -; j_call: TRBJ1-4; clone_size: -; cdr3_nt: TGTGCCAGCAGTTTTGGACGTGAAAAACTGTTTTTT; cdr3_aa: CASSFGREKLFF
v_call: TRBV6-2/TRBV6-3; d_call: TRBD2; j_call: TRBJ2-5; clone_size: -; cdr3_nt: TGTGCCAGCAGTTATCGACGGGACGGGGGGGAGACCCAGTACTTC; cdr3_aa: CASSYRRDGGETQYF